This T cell receptor (beta chain) was profiled in a study of blood T cells in healthy people across ages. Extraction yielded at least 5 micrograms of total RNA per sample. In its sample, this clonotype was seen a few times. The antigen is undetermined. Then a second PCR, running about 7 to 11 cycles, was carried out with a sample-barcoded 5' primer and a J-beta primer mix. Every cDNA molecule carried a tag from a template-switch adaptor bearing 12 random nucleotides. TCRdb itself ran the 5' RACE reads through MiXCR, one entry per CDR3 protein. This sample has about 1.5 million distinct CDR3 sequences, with roughly 43% found just once. Whole-study results and caveats: Greater diversity and more naive CD4+ cells were seen in long-lived donors than in aged donors. TCR beta diversity tracked closely with naive T cell percentage.

The germline gives CDR1 MNHEY, CDR2 SVGEGT. V lost 6 bases to trimming and J lost 4 bases, with 13 bases between them. There are 14 residues in the CDR3. The source of this sequence is a woman aged 18 to 35 in good health. The chain recombines TRBV6-2 or TRBV6-3 with TRBJ2-1; D unclear. Material for sequencing was blood. The CDR3 here is CASSPRSLYNEQFF. CDR3 nucleotides: TGTGCCAGCAGCCCCCGGTCTCTTTACAATGAGCAGTTCTTC.